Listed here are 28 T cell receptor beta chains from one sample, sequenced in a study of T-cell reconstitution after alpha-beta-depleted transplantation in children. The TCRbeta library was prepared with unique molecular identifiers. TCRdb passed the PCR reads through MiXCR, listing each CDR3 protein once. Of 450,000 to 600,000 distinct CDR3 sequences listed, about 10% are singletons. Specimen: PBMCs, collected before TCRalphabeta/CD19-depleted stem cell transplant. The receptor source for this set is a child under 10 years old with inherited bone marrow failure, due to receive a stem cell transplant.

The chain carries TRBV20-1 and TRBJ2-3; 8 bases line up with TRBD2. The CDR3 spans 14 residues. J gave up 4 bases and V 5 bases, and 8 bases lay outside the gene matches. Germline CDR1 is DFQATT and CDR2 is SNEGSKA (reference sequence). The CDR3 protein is CSAPPGGGSDTQYF. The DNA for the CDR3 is TGCAGTGCTCCCCCCGGGGGGGGATCAGATACGCAGTATTTT.

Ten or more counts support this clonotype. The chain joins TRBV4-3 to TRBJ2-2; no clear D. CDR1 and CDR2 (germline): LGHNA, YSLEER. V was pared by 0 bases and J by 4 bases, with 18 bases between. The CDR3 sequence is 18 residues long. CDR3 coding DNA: TGCGCCAGCAGCCAAGAAATTCTCAAGGGCATTGTCACCGGGGAGCTGTTTTTT. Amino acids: CASSQEILKGIVTGELFF.

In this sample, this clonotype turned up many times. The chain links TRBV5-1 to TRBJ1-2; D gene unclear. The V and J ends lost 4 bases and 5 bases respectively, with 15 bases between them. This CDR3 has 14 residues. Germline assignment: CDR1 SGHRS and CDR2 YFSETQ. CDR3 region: CASSPTTDLYGYTF. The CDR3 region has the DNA TGCGCCAGCAGCCCTACAACCGATCTTTATGGCTACACCTTC.

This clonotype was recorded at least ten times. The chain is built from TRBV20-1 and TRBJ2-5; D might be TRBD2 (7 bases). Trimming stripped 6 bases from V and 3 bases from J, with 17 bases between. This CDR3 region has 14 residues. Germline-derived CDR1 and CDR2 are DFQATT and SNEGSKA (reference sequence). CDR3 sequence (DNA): TGCAGTGCAGAGGGGGGGGCAGGGAAAGAGACCCAGTACTTC. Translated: CSAEGGAGKETQYF.

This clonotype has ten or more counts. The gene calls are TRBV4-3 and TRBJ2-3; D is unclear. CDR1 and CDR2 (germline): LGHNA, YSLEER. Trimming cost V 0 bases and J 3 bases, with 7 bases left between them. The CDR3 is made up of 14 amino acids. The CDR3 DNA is TGCGCCAGCAGCCAAGACGTCGGTACAGATACGCAGTATTTT. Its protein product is CASSQDVGTDTQYF.

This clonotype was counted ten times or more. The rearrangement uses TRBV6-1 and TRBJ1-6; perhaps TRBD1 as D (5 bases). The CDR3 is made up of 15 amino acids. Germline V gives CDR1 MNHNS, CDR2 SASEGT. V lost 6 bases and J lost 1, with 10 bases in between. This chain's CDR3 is CASRGGVSYNSPLHF. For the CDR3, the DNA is TGTGCCAGCAGAGGAGGGGTTTCCTATAATTCACCCCTCCACTTT.

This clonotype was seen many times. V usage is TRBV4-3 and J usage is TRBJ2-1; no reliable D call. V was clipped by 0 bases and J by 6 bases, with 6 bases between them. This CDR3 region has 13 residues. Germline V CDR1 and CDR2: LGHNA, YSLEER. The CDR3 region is CASSQDSGNEQFF. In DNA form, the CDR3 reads TGCGCCAGCAGCCAAGACTCAGGCAATGAGCAGTTCTTC.

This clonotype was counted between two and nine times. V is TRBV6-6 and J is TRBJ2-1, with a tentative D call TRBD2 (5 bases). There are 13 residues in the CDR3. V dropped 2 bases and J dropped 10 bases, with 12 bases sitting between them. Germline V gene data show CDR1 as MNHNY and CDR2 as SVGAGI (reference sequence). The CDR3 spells CASSYRGLAEQFF. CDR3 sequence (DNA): TGTGCCAGCAGTTACAGAGGGCTTGCGGAGCAGTTCTTC.

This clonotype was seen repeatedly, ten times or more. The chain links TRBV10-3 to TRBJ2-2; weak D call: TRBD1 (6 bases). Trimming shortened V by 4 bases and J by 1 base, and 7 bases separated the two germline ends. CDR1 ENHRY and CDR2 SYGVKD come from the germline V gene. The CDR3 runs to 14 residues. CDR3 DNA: TGTGCCATCAGTGGGGGACAGAACACCGGGGAGCTGTTTTTT. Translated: CAISGGQNTGELFF.

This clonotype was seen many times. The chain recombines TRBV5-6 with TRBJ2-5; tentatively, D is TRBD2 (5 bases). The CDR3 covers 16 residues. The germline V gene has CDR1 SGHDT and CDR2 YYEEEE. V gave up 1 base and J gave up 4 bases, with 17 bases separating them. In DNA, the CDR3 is TGTGCCAGCAGCTTGAGTCCCCGGGGATTGGGAGAGACCCAGTACTTC. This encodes CASSLSPRGLGETQYF.

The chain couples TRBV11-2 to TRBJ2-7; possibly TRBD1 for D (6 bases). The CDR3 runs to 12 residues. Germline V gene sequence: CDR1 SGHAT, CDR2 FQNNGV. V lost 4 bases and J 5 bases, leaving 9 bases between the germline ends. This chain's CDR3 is CASSYGQNEQYF. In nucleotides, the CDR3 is TGTGCCAGCAGCTACGGACAGAACGAGCAGTACTTC.

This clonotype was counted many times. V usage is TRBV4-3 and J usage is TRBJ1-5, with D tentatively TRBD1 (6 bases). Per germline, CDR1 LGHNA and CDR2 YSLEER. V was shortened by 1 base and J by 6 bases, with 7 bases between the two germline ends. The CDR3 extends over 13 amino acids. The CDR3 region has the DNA TGCGCCAGCAGCCAAGCACAGGGTCAGCCCCAGCATTTT. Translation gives CASSQAQGQPQHF.

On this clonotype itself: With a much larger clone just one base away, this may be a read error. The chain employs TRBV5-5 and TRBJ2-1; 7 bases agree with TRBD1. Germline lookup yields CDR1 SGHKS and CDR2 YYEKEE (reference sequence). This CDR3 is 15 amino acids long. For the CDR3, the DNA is TGTGCCAGCAGCTTTGACAGGGCGTCCTACAATGAGGAGTTCTTC. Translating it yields CASSFDRASYNEEFF.

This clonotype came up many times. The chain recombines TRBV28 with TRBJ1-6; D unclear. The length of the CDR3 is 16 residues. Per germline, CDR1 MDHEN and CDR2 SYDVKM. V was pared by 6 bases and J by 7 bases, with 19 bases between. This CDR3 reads CASRRAIGVRNSPLHF. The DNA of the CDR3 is TGTGCCAGCAGACGTGCGATTGGGGTGCGGAATTCACCCCTCCACTTT.

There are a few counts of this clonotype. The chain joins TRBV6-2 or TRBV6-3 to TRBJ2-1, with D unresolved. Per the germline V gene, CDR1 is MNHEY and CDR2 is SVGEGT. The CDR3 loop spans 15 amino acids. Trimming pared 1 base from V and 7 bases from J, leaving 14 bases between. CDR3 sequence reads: CASSYWPSPANEQFF. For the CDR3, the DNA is TGTGCCAGCAGTTACTGGCCCTCACCGGCGAATGAGCAGTTCTTC.

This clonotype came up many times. The chain's CDR3 is CSVDGSYNEQFF. CDR3 in DNA: TGCAGCGTGGACGGTTCCTACAATGAGCAGTTCTTC. The chain combines TRBV29-1 with TRBJ2-1; no clear D. Germline CDR1 SQVTM, CDR2 ANQGSEA. The CDR3 has 12 residues. V was clipped by 6 bases and J by 1 base, with 7 bases between them.

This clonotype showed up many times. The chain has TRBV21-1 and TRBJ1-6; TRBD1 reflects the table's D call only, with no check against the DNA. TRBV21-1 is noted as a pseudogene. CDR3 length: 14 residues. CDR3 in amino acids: CASSEARGDSPLHF. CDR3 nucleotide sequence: TGTGCCAGCAGCGAAGCTCGAGGGGATTCACCCCTCCACTTT.

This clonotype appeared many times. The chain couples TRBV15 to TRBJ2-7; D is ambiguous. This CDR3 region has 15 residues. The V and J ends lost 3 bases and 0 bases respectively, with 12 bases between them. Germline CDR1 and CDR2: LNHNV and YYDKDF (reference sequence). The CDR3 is CATSSFSDISYEQYF. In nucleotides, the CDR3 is TGTGCCACCAGCAGCTTCTCGGATATCTCCTACGAGCAGTACTTC. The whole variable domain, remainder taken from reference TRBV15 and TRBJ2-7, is DAMVIQNPRYQVTQFGKPVTLSCSQTLNHNVMYWYQQKSSQAPKLLFHYYDKDFNNEADTPDNFQSRRPNTSFCFLDIRSPGLGDTAMYLCATSSFSDISYEQYFGPGTRLTVT.

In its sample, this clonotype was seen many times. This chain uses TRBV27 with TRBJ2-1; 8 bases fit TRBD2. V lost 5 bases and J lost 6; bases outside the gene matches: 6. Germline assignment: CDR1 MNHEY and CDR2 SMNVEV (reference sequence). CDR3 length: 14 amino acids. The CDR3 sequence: CASSASGSGNEQFF. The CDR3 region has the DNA TGTGCCAGCAGTGCGAGCGGGAGTGGCAATGAGCAGTTCTTC.

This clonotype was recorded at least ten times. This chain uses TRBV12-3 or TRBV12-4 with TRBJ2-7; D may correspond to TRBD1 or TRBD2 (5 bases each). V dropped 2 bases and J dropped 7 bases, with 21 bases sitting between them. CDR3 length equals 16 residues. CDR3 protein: CASSLSMGLGSLEQYF. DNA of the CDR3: TGTGCCAGCAGTTTAAGTATGGGGCTAGGGAGTTTGGAGCAGTACTTC.

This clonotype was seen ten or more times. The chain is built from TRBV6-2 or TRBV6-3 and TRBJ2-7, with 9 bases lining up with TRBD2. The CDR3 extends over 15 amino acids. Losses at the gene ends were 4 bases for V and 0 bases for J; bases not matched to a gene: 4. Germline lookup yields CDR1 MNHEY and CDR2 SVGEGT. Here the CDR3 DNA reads TGTGCCAGCAGTTTTCTAGCGGGGATCTCCTACGAGCAGTACTTC. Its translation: CASSFLAGISYEQYF.

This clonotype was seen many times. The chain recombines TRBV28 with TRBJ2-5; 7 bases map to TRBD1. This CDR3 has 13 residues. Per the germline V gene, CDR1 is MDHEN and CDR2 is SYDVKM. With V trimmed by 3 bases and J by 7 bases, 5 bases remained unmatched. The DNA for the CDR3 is TGTGCCAGCAGTTTGGACAGGTCCCGGACCCAGTACTTC. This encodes CASSLDRSRTQYF.

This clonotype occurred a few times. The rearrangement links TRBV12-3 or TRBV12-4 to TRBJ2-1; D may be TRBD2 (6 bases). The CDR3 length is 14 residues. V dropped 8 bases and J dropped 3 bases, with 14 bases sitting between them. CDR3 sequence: CASSGGANYNEQFF. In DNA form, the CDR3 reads TGTGCCAGCTCCGGCGGGGCGAACTACAATGAGCAGTTCTTC.

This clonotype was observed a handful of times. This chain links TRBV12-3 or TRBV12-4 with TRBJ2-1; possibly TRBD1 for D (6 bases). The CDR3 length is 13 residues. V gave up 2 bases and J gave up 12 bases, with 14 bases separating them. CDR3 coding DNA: TGTGCCAGCAGTTTATGGCAGGGGTTAGGGCAGTTCTTC. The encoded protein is CASSLWQGLGQFF.

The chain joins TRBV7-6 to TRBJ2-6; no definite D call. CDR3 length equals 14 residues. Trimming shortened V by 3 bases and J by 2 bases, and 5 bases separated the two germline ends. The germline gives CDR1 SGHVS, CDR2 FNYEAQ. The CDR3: CASSFLTGANVLTF. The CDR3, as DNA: TGTGCCAGCAGCTTCCTGACTGGGGCCAACGTCCTGACTTTC.

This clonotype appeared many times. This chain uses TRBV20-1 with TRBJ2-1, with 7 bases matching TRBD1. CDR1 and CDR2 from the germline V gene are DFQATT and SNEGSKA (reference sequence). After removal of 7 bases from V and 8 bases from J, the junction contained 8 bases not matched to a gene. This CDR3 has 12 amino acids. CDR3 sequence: CSVGTGTDEQFF. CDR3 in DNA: TGCAGTGTGGGAACGGGGACAGATGAGCAGTTCTTC.

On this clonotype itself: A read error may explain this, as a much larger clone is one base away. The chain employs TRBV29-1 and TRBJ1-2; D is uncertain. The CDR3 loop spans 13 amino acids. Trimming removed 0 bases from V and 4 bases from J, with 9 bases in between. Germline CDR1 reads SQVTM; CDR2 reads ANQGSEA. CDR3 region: CSVEEEDTYGYTF. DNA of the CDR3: TGCAGCGTTGAAGAAGAAGATACCTATGGCTACACCTTC.

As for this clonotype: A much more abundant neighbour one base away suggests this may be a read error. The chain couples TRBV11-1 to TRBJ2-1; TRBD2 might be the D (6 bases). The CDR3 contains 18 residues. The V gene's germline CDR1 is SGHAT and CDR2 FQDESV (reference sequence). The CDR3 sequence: CASSFLLPGTYPYNQQFF. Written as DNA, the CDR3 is TGTGCCAGCAGCTTTCTACTTCCCGGGACTTACCCCTACAATCAGCAGTTCTTC.